A single sample is the source of the 22 T cell receptor beta chains below, sequenced in a study of blood T cell repertoires in COVID-19. This table comes from immunoSEQ multiplex PCR, and its TCRdb copy is limited to in-frame clones, with some not included. Here the sample spans some 400,000 clones, roughly 86% being singletons. The sample was PBMCs or T cells enriched from blood (not recorded which). The receptors here all came from a woman in her twenties or thirties who had recovered from COVID-19.

The chain has TRBV3-1 (or the pseudogene TRBV3-2) and TRBJ1-2; 9 nucleotides agree with TRBD1. Germline V gene sequence: CDR1 LGHDT, CDR2 YNNKEL (reference sequence). After removal of 4 bases from V and 2 bases from J, the junction contained 11 bases not matched to a gene. This CDR3 has 17 residues. The CDR3 is CASSRDSNRGRNYGYTF. The CDR3, as DNA: TGTGCCAGCAGCCGAGATTCGAACAGGGGGCGCAACTATGGCTACACCTTC.

The rearrangement links TRBV6-5 to TRBJ1-3; D unclear. Trimming stripped 10 bases from V and 0 bases from J, with 10 bases between. The CDR3 runs 13 residues. Germline values: CDR1 MNHEY, CDR2 SVGAGI. CDR3 amino acids: CATTASSGNTIYF. The CDR3 DNA follows: TGTGCCACCACCGCTAGCTCTGGAAACACCATATATTTT.

The chain has TRBV7-2 and TRBJ1-4; 7 bases align to TRBD1. With 5 bases clipped from V and 8 bases from J, the junction kept 8 bases outside the gene matches. Germline-derived CDR1 and CDR2 are SGHTA and FQGNSA. The length of the CDR3 is 14 residues. The CDR3 region is CASSPAGTDEKLFF. The CDR3 DNA is TGTGCCAGCAGCCCGGCCGGGACAGACGAAAAACTGTTTTTT.

Remarks on this clone: One end of the junction is discordant with germline, which a read error may explain. The chain couples TRBV7-2 to TRBJ1-2; 10 nucleotides agree with TRBD1. Germline CDR1 reads SGHTA; CDR2 reads FQGNSA. The length of the CDR3 is 14 residues. For the CDR3, the DNA is TGTGCCAGCAGCTTAAGCGCGACAGGGGGCCCCATACCCTTC. Protein sequence: CASSLSATGGPIPF.

The chain combines TRBV7-2 with TRBJ2-5, with 13 nucleotides matching TRBD2. This CDR3 spans 16 amino acids. CDR1 and CDR2 from the germline V gene are SGHTA and FQGNSA. V shed 3 bases, J shed 1 base, and the junction held 2 bases outside the gene matches. The DNA of the CDR3 is TGTGCCAGCAGCTTTAGACTAGCGGGGGGCCAAGAGACCCAGTACTTC. This codes for CASSFRLAGGQETQYF.

Of note for this clone: One end of the junction is discordant with germline, which a read error may explain. The rearrangement uses TRBV6-5 and TRBJ1-2; D possibly corresponds to TRBD1 (5 bases). Looked up from germline, CDR1 is MNHEY and CDR2 is SVGAGI. The length of the CDR3 is 13 residues. The CDR3 nucleotides read TGTGCCAGCAGACCTGATTGGGGCTATGGCGACACCTTC. It specifies CASRPDWGYGDTF.

The chain combines TRBV9 with TRBJ2-2; D gene unclear. V was cut by 1 base and J by 0 bases, with 7 bases left in between. CDR3 length: 15 residues. Germline CDR1 SGDLS, CDR2 YYNGEE. CDR3 region: CASSVQAANTGELFF. DNA of the CDR3: TGTGCCAGCAGCGTACAGGCCGCGAACACCGGGGAGCTGTTTTTT.

This clone was seen repeatedly, ten times or more. At the DNA level, this CDR3 is encoded by other sequences in the same sample as well. The chain couples TRBV9 to TRBJ1-1, with 9 bases fitting TRBD1. In germline, CDR1 is SGDLS, CDR2 YYNGEE. The length of the CDR3 is 16 residues. J lost 0 bases, V lost 3 bases, and 6 bases had no gene match. CDR3 nucleotides: TGTGCCAGCAGCGCCCGGGACAGGGATATGAACACTGAAGCTTTCTTT. Amino acid sequence: CASSARDRDMNTEAFF.

Of note for this clone: One end of the junction varies from germline; a read error may be responsible. The gene calls are TRBV7-7 and TRBJ2-5, with 13 bases that match TRBD2. Germline V gene data show CDR1 as SSHAT and CDR2 as FNYEAQ (reference sequence). This CDR3 is built from 16 residues. CDR3 protein: CASSRLAGGLQETQYF. CDR3 DNA: TGTGCTAGCAGCAGACTAGCGGGGGGCCTACAAGAGACCCAGTACTTC.

V gene TRBV19 combines with J gene TRBJ1-2, with D possibly matching TRBD1 (6 bases). With 7 bases removed from V and 4 bases from J, the gap between germline ends came to 13 bases. CDR1 is LNHDA and CDR2 is SQIVND in the germline V gene (reference sequence). The CDR3 covers 13 residues. CDR3 sequence reads: CASTPTGSYGYTF. The CDR3 DNA is TGTGCCAGTACCCCGACAGGAAGCTATGGCTACACCTTC.

The gene calls are TRBV7-3 and TRBJ1-1; D is undetermined. Per germline, CDR1 SGHTA and CDR2 FQGTGA. V lost 1 base, J lost 4 bases, and 10 bases lay in between. CDR3 length: 14 amino acids. DNA of the CDR3: TGTGCCAGCAGCTTAAACGGGGTGAGCACTGAAGCTTTCTTT. The encoded protein is CASSLNGVSTEAFF.

V usage is TRBV12-3 or TRBV12-4 and J usage is TRBJ1-2; weak D call: TRBD1 (5 bases). V lost 4 bases to trimming and J lost 5 bases, with 8 bases between them. The CDR3 totals 12 residues. The CDR3 region is CASSYGGYGYTF. In nucleotides, the CDR3 is TGTGCCAGCAGTTACGGGGGTTATGGCTACACCTTC.

The chain employs TRBV5-6 and TRBJ1-4; a weak D match, TRBD1 (6 bases). Germline-derived CDR1 and CDR2 are SGHDT and YYEEEE. V was shortened by 0 bases and J by 7 bases, with 13 bases between the two germline ends. This CDR3 spans 15 amino acids. The CDR3 spells CASSLGRTEIEKLFF. The CDR3 coding sequence is TGTGCCAGCAGCTTGGGAAGGACAGAGATTGAAAAACTGTTTTTT.

This clone showed up many times. The chain uses TRBV19 and TRBJ1-6; D is perhaps TRBD1 (5 bases). With 3 bases removed from V and 7 bases from J, the gap between germline ends came to 16 bases. Germline CDR1 reads LNHDA; CDR2 reads SQIVND (reference sequence). This CDR3 is built from 16 residues. CDR3 sequence (DNA): TGTGCCAGTAGTATTGGTCCTGCCAGGGTAAATTCACCCCTCCACTTT. Amino acids: CASSIGPARVNSPLHF. The complete variable domain, with remaining parts taken from reference TRBV19 and TRBJ1-6, reads DGGITQSPKYLFRKEGQNVTLSCEQNLNHDAMYWYRQDPGQGLRLIYYSQIVNDFQKGDIAEGYSVSREKKESFPLTVTSAQKNPTAFYLCASSIGPARVNSPLHFGNGTRLTVT.

The chain recombines TRBV7-3 with TRBJ2-5; tentative D call: TRBD2 (5 bases). Germline values: CDR1 SGHTA, CDR2 FQGTGA. The CDR3 has 13 residues. V was cut by 1 base and J by 2 bases, with 5 bases left in between. Here the CDR3 DNA reads TGTGCCAGCAGCTTAAGCGGGCAAGAGACCCAGTACTTC. Amino acids: CASSLSGQETQYF.

The V and J genes are TRBV7-6 and TRBJ2-3; TRBD2 matches 8 bases. The CDR3 totals 16 residues. V was pared by 5 bases and J by 0 bases, with 7 bases of the junction left unmatched. Germline CDR1 reads SGHVS; CDR2 reads FNYEAQ. CDR3 DNA: TGTGCCAGCAGCCGTTATAGCGGGACTAGCACAGATACGCAGTATTTT. This gives the protein CASSRYSGTSTDTQYF.

The chain uses TRBV4-3 and TRBJ1-4; the match to TRBD1 covers 7 bases. The length of the CDR3 is 15 residues. In germline, CDR1 is LGHNA, CDR2 YSLEER. V dropped 2 bases and J dropped 4; count of bases not matched to a gene: 4. The CDR3 spells CASSQNRGNNEKLFF. The CDR3 DNA sequence: TGCGCCAGCAGCCAAAACAGGGGCAATAATGAAAAACTGTTTTTT.

The chain is built from TRBV4-2 and TRBJ1-5; 8 bases align to TRBD1. CDR1 LGHNA and CDR2 YNFKEQ come from the germline V gene. CDR3 size: 15 residues. J lost 4 bases, V lost 4 bases, and 6 bases had no gene match. CDR3 coding DNA: TGTGCCAGCAGCCGAGACCGGACAGGGAATCAGCCCCAGCATTTT. This encodes CASSRDRTGNQPQHF.

This clone has just one count. The chain has TRBV5-1 and TRBJ2-5; possible D gene TRBD1, 6 bases. The CDR3 runs to 13 residues. Trimming pared 3 bases from V and 5 bases from J, leaving 11 bases between. CDR1 is SGHRS, CDR2 YFSETQ, per germline. The CDR3 sequence is CASSSRGWETQYF. CDR3 nucleotides: TGCGCCAGCAGCTCCAGGGGATGGGAGACCCAGTACTTC.

This sequence joins TRBV4-3 and TRBJ1-1; D is unclear. CDR1 is LGHNA and CDR2 is YSLEER in the germline V gene. V was clipped by 0 bases and J by 7 bases, with 12 bases between them. CDR3 length: 14 residues. The CDR3 region has the DNA TGCGCCAGCAGCCAAGATTGGAGAACTTTTGAAGCTTTCTTT. Amino acids: CASSQDWRTFEAFF.

This chain joins TRBV4-1 and TRBJ2-3; 13 bases are shared with TRBD2. The CDR3 extends over 16 amino acids. V dropped 4 bases and J dropped 2; count of bases not matched to a gene: 3. Germline assignment: CDR1 MGHRA and CDR2 YSYEKL. Here the CDR3 reads CASSRGLAGPTDTQYF. The CDR3 DNA is TGCGCCAGCAGCCGGGGACTAGCGGGGCCCACAGATACGCAGTATTTT.

V usage is TRBV11-2 and J usage is TRBJ1-1; 8 bases align to TRBD1. This CDR3 contains 19 residues. V shed 5 bases, J shed 3 bases, and the junction held 20 bases outside the gene matches. In germline, CDR1 is SGHAT, CDR2 FQNNGV. CDR3 residues: CASSRSGTMAGGLYTEAFF. CDR3 nucleotide sequence: TGTGCCAGCAGCCGATCGGGGACTATGGCAGGGGGCCTTTACACTGAAGCTTTCTTT.